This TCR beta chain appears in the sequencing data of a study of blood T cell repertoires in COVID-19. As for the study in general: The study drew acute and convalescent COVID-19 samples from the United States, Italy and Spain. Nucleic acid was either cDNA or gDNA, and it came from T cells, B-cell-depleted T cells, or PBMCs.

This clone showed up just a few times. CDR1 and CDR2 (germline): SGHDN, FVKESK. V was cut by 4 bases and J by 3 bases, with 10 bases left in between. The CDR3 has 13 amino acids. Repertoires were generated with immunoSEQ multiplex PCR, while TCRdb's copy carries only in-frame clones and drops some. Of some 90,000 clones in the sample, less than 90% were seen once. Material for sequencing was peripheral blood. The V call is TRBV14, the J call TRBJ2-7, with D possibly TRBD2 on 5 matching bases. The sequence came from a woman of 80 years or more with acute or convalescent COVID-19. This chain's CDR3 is CASSPRGNYEQYF. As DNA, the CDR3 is TGTGCCAGCAGCCCCCGAGGGAACTACGAGCAGTACTTC.